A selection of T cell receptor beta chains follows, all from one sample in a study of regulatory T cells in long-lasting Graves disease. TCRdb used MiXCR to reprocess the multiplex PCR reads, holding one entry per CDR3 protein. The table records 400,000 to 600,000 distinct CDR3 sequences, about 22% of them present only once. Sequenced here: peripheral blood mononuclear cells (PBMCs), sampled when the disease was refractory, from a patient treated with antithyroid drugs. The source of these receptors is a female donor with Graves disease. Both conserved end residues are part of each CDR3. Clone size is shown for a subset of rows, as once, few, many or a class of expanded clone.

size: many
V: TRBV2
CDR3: CASRNGPGQGSTRNSPLHF

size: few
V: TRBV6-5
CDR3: CASSLYRGRGTEAFF

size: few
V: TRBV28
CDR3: CASSLSPLTGNEQFF

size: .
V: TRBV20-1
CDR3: CSALPALWQGSNQPQHF

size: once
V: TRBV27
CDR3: CASSPWNRDNSPLHF

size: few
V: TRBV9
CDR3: CASSVVGGVGETQYF

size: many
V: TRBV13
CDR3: CASSLGLLSEKLFF

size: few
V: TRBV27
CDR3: CASSNRDGVAGELFF

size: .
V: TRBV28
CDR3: CAGSPRTGLVYGYTF

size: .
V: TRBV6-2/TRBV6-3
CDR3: CASRKAVPGSPLHF

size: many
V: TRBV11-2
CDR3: CASSLDWGAGRQAFF

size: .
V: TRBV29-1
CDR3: CSVNTYTNSGNTIYF

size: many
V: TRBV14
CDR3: CASSQRDRGPGSYGYTF

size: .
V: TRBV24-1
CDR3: CATSDQDRDYTDTQYF

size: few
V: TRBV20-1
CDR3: CSANLNRAGTNEQFF

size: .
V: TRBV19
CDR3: CASSIWGVSANSNQPQHF

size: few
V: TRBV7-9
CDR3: CASRDVGTGAFF

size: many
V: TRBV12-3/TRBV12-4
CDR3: CASSPYGDGYTF

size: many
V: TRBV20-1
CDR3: CSAGSDHTEAFF

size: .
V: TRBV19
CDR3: CASSKPWGTQPQHF

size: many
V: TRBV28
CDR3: CASSLGRFRTAVDEQYF

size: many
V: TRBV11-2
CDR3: CATEGVGSKNIQYF

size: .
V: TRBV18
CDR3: CASSPTGGSGDIQYF

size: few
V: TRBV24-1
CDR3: CATSSYRGGHYEQYF

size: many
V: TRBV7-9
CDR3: CASSLAGWKEKLFF

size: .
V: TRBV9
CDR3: CASSPGWGGFEQYF

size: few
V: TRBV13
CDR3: CASSLALGGVQETQYF

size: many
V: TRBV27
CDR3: CASSLGSIHEQFF

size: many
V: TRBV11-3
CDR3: CASSPRQGIYGYTF

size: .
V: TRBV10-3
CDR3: CAISEVEYEQYF

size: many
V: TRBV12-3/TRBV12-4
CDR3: CASSQRTGLVVTQYF

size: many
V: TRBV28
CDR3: CASSFVRHEQYF

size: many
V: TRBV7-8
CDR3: CASSLAGGDGELFF

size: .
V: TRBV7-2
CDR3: CASSGDISSYNEQFF

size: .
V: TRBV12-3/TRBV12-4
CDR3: CASSPRIGGNQPQHF

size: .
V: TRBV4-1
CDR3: CASTPGQGYGYTF

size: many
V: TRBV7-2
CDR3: CASSLWYVGNQPQHF

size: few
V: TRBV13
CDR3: CASSLAVGSYEQYF

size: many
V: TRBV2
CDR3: CANGQETYEQYF

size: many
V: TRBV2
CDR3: CASSEDTRGYTF

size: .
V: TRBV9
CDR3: CASSFTSGVDSYEQYF

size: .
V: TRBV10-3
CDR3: CAISESRGTGTYEQYF

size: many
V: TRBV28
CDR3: CASSSPTGTGNEKLFF

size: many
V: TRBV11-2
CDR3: CASSLSPGVNYGYTF

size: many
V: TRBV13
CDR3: CASSPGDKGHEQYF

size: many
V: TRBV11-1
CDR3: CASHKTENTEAFF

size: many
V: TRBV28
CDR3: CASSLPAIPGPQETQYF

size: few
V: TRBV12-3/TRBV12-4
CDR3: CASSRVDAARSEKLFF

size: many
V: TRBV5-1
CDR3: CASSFTAAPYEQYF

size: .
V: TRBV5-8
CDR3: CASSFGTGAYNSPLHF

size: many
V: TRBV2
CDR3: CASSGGGPYEQYF

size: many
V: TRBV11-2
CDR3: CASSLMGDEQYF

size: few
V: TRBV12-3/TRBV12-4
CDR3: CASREEGEGANVLTF

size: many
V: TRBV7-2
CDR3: CASSLAFAGDQETQYF